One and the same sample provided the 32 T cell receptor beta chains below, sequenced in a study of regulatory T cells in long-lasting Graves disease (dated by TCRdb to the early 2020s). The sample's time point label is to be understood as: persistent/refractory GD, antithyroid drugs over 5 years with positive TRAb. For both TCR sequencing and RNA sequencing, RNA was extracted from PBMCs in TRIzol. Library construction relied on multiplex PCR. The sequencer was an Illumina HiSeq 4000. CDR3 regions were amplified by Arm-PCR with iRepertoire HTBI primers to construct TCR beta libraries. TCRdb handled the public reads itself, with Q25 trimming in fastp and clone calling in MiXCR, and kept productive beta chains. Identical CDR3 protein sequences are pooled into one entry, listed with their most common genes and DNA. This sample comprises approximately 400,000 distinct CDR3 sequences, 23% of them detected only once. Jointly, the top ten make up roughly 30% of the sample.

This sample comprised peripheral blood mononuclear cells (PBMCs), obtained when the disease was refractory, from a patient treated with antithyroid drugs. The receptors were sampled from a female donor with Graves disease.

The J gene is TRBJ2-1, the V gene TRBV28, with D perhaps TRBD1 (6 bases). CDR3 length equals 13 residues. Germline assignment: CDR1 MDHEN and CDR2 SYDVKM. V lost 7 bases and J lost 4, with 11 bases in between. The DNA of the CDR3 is TGTGCCAGCACATTCAGGGGATACAATGAGCAGTTCTTC. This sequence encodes CASTFRGYNEQFF.

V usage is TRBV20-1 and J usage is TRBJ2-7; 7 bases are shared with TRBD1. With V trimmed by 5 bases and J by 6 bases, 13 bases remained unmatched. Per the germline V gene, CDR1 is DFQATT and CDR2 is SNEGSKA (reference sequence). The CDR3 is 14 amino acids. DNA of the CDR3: TGCAGTGCTTACACCCCGACAGGGCGGGTCGAGCAGTACTTC. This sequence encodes CSAYTPTGRVEQYF.

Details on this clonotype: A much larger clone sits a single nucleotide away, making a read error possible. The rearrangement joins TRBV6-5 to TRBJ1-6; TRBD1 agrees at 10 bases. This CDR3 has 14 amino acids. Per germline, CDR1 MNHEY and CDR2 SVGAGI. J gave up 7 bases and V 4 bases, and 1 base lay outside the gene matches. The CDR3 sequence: CASSWDRGNSPLHF. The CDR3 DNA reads TGTGCCAGCAGTTGGGACAGGGGAAATTCACCCCTCCACTTT.

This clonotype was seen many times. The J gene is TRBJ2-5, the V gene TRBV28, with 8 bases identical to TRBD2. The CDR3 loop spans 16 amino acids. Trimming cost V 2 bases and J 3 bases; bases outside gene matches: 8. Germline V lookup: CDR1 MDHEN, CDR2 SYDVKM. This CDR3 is CASSLVSGALKETQYF. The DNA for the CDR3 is TGTGCCAGCAGTTTAGTTAGCGGGGCTTTGAAAGAGACCCAGTACTTC.

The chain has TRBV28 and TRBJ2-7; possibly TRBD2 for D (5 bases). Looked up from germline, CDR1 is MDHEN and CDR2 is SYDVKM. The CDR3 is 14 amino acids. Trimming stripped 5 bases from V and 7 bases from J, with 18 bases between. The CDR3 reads CASSPVSDTGEQYF. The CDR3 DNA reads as TGTGCCAGCAGTCCGGTGTCAGATACGGGGGAGCAGTACTTC.

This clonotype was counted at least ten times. CDR3 in amino acids: CASSLQGAQGETQYF. The CDR3 DNA is TGTGCCAGCAGTTTACAGGGGGCGCAGGGGGAGACCCAGTACTTC. The V call is TRBV28, the J call TRBJ2-5; TRBD1 matches at 8 bases. This CDR3 has 15 residues. J lost 5 bases, V lost 2 bases, and 7 bases had no gene match. Germline CDR1 is MDHEN and CDR2 is SYDVKM.

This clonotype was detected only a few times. The CDR3 protein is CASSLIGVFTEAFF. Written as DNA, the CDR3 is TGTGCCAGCAGCTTGATAGGGGTTTTCACTGAAGCTTTCTTT. The chain uses TRBV5-6 and TRBJ1-1, with TRBD1 as a possible D gene (5 bases). CDR1 is SGHDT and CDR2 is YYEEEE in the germline V gene. V dropped 1 base and J dropped 4 bases, with 11 bases sitting between them. This CDR3 comprises 14 residues.

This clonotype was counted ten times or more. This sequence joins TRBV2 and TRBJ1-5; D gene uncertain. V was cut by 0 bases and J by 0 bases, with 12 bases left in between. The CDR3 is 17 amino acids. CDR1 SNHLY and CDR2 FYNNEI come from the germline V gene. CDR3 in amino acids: CASSEAEGFYSNQPQHF. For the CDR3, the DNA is TGTGCCAGCAGTGAAGCTGAAGGTTTTTATAGCAATCAGCCCCAGCATTTT. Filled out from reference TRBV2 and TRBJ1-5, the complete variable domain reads EPEVTQTPSHQVTQMGQEVILRCVPISNHLYFYWYRQILGQKVEFLVSFYNNEISEKSEIFDDQFSVERPDGSNFTLKIRSTKLEDSAMYFCASSEAEGFYSNQPQHFGDGTRLSIL.

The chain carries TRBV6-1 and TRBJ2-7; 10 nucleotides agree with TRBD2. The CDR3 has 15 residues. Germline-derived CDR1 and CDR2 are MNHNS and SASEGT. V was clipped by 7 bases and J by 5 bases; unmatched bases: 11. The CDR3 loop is CASTPLRLAGDEQYF. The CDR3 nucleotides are TGTGCCAGCACCCCACTCAGGCTAGCGGGAGACGAGCAGTACTTC.

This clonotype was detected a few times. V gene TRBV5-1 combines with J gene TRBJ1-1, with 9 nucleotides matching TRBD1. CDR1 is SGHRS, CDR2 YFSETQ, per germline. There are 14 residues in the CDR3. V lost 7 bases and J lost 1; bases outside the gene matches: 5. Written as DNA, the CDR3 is TGCGCCAGCGGAAAGGACAGGGGGAACACTGAAGCTTTCTTT. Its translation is CASGKDRGNTEAFF.

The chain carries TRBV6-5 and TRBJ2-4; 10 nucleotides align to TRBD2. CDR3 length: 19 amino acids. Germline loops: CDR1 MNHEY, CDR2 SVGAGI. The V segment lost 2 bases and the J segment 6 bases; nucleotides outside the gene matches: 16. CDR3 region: CASSYPDGASGRVGNIQYF. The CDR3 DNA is TGTGCCAGCAGTTACCCGGACGGCGCTAGCGGGAGAGTGGGAAACATTCAGTACTTC.

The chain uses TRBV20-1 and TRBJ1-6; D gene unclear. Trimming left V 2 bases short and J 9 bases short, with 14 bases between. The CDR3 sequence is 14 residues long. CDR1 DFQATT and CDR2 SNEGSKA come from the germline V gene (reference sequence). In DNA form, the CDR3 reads TGCAGTGCTAGATCGCCGGGCCGGGGTTCACCCCTCCACTTT. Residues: CSARSPGRGSPLHF.

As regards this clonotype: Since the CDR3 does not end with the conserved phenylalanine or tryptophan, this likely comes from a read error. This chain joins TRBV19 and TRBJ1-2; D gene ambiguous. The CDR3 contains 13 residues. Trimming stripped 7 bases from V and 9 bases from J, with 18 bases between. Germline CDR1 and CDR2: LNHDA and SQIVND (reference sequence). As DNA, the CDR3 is TGTGCCAGTATCCCCATCAGCGGGGTGAGCTACACCCTC. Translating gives CASIPISGVSYTL.

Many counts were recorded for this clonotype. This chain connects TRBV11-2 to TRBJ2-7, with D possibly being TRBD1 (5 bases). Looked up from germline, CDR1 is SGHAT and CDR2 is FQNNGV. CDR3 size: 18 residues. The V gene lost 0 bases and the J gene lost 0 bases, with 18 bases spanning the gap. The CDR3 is CASSLDLRSQGFSYEQYF. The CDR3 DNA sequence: TGTGCCAGCAGCTTAGATCTAAGGTCCCAGGGATTCTCCTACGAGCAGTACTTC.

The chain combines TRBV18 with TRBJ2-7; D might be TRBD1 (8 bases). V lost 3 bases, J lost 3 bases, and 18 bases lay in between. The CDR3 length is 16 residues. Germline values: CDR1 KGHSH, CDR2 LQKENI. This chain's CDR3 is CASSPLTGGGGYEQYF. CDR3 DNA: TGTGCCAGCTCACCCTTAACAGGGGGAGGGGGCTACGAGCAGTACTTC.

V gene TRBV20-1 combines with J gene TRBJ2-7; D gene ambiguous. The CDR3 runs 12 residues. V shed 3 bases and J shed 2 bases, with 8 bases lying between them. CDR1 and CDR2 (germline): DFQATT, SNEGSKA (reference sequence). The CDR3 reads CSASANTYEQYF. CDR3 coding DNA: TGCAGTGCTAGTGCCAATACCTACGAGCAGTACTTC.

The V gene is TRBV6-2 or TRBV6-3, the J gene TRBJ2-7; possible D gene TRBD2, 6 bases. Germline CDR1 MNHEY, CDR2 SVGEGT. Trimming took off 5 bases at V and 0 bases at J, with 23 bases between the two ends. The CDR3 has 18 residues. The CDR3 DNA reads TGTGCCAGCAGTCAAGGGGTCGGAGGGTCGTATCACTCCTACGAGCAGTACTTC. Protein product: CASSQGVGGSYHSYEQYF.

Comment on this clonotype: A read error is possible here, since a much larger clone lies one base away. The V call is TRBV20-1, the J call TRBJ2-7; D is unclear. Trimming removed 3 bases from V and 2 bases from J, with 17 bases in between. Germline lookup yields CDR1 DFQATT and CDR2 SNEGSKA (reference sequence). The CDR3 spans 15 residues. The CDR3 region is CSASAQSRFPYEQYF. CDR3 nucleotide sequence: TGCAGTGCTAGTGCTCAGTCCCGTTTTCCCTACGAGCAGTACTTC.

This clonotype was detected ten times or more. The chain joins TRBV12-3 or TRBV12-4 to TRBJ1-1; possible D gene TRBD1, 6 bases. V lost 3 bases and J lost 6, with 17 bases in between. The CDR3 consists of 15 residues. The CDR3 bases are TGTGCCAGCAGTTTTCGGGGCGGGGGGGCCTCTGAAGCTTTCTTT. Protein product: CASSFRGGGASEAFF.

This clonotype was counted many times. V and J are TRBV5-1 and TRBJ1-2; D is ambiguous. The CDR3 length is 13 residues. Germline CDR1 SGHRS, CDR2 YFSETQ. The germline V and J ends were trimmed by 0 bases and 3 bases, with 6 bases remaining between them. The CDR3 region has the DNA TGCGCCAGCAGCTTGGTAGGCGACTATGGCTACACCTTC. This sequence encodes CASSLVGDYGYTF.

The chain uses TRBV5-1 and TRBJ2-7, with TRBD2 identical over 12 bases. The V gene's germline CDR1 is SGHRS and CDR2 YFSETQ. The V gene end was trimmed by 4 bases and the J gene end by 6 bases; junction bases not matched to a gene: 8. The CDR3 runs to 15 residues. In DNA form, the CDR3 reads TGCGCCAGCAGCCAATCGACTAGCGGGAGACCCGAGCAGTACTTC. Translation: CASSQSTSGRPEQYF.

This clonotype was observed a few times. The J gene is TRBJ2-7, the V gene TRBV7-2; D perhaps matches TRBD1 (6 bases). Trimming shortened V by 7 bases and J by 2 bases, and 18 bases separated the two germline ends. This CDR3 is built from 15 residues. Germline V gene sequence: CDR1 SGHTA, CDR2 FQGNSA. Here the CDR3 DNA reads TGTGCCAGCACCCTCTGGAACAGGGCCACCTACGAGCAGTACTTC. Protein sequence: CASTLWNRATYEQYF.

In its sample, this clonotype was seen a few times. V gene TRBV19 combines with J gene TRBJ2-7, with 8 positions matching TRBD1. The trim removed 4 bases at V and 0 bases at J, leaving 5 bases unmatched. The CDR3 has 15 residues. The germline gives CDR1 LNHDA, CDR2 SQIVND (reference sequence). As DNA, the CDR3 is TGTGCCAGTAGTAACCTCGGGACAGGCTCCTACGAGCAGTACTTC. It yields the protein CASSNLGTGSYEQYF. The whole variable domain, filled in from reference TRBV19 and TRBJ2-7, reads DGGITQSPKYLFRKEGQNVTLSCEQNLNHDAMYWYRQDPGQGLRLIYYSQIVNDFQKGDIAEGYSVSREKKESFPLTVTSAQKNPTAFYLCASSNLGTGSYEQYFGPGTRLTVT.

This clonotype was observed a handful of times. The CDR3 DNA reads as TGTGCCAGCAGGCCGGACAGTCTGAACACTGAAGCTTTCTTT. Translating gives CASRPDSLNTEAFF. The rearrangement links TRBV28 to TRBJ1-1, with D tentatively TRBD1 (6 bases). The CDR3 has 14 residues. Trimming left V 6 bases short and J 0 bases short, with 11 bases between. Germline V CDR1 and CDR2: MDHEN, SYDVKM.

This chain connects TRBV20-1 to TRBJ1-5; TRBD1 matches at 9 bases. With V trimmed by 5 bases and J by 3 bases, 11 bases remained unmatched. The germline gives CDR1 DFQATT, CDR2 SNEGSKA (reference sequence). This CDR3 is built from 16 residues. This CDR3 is CSALGGQGGFNQPQHF. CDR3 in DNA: TGCAGTGCTTTAGGGGGACAGGGAGGTTTCAATCAGCCCCAGCATTTT.

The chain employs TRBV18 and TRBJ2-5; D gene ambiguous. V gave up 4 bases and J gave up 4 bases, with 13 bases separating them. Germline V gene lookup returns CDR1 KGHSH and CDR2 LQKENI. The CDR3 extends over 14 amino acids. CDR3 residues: CASSLSGARETQYF. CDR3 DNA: TGTGCCAGCTCACTATCGGGCGCGAGAGAGACCCAGTACTTC.

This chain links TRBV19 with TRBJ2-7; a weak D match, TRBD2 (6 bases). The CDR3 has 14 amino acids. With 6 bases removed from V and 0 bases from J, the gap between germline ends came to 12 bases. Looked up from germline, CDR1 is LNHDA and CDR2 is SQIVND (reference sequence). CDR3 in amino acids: CASSGTQSSYEQYF. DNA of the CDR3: TGTGCCAGTAGCGGGACTCAGAGCTCCTACGAGCAGTACTTC. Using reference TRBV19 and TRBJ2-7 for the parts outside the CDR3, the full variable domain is DGGITQSPKYLFRKEGQNVTLSCEQNLNHDAMYWYRQDPGQGLRLIYYSQIVNDFQKGDIAEGYSVSREKKESFPLTVTSAQKNPTAFYLCASSGTQSSYEQYFGPGTRLTVT.

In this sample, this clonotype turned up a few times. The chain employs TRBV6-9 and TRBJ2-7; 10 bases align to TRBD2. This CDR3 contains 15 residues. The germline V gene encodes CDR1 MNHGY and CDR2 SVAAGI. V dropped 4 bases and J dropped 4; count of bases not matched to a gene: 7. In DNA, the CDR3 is TGTGCCAGCAGTTGGGGGGCTAGCGGGAGTTACGAGCAGTACTTC. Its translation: CASSWGASGSYEQYF.

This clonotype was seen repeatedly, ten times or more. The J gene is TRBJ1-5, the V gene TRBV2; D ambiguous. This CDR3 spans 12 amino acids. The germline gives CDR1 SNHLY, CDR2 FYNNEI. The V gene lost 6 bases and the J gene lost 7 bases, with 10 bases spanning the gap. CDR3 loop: CASRFGVQPQHF. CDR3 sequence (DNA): TGTGCCAGCAGGTTTGGGGTGCAGCCCCAGCATTTT.

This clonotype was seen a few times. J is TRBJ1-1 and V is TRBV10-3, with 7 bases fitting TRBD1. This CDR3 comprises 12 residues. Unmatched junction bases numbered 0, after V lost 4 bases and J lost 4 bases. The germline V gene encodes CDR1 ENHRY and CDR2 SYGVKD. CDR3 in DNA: TGTGCCATCAGTGCAGGGGGCACTGAAGCTTTCTTT. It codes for CAISAGGTEAFF.

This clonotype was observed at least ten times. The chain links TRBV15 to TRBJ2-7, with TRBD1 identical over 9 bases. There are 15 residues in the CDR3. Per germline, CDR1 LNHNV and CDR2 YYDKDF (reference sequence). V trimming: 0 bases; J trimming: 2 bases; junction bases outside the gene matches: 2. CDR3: CATSRDRTGAYEQYF. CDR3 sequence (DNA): TGTGCCACCAGCAGAGATCGGACAGGGGCCTACGAGCAGTACTTC.

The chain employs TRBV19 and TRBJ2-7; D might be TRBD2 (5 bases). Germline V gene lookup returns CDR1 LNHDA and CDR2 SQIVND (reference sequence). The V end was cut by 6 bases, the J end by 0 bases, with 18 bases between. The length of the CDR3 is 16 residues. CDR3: CASRSSGGSSSYEQYF. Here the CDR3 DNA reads TGTGCCAGTAGATCCTCTGGCGGGTCTAGCTCCTACGAGCAGTACTTC.